Each of the 32 T cell receptor beta chains below was sequenced from the same sample in a study of T cell responses to AZD1222 COVID-19 vaccine. Sequencing used immunoSEQ multiplex PCR; TCRdb keeps in-frame clones, though not all of them. The sample has under 70,000 clones, around 80% seen once; the top ten hold less than 5%. This sample comprised peripheral blood, obtained 28 days after the second AZD1222 dose. These receptor sequences come from an adult who received the AZD1222 COVID-19 vaccine.

This rearrangement joins TRBV19 to TRBJ2-3; unclear D gene. The CDR3 is 15 residues long. V was pared by 3 bases and J by 4 bases, with 14 bases between. Germline assignment: CDR1 LNHDA and CDR2 SQIVND (reference sequence). The CDR3 sequence: CASSIGRISPDTQYF. CDR3 nucleotide sequence: TGTGCCAGTAGTATCGGACGGATAAGTCCAGATACGCAGTATTTT.

This clone was counted only a few times. The chain combines TRBV27 with TRBJ2-5, with D perhaps TRBD2 (6 bases). This CDR3 has 15 amino acids. Between the trimmed V and J ends, which lost 11 bases and 4 bases, there was a span of 23 bases. Germline loops: CDR1 MNHEY, CDR2 SMNVEV (reference sequence). The CDR3 sequence: CAPHVRPGSPETQYF. The CDR3 DNA is TGTGCCCCCCACGTACGCCCCGGGAGCCCAGAGACCCAGTACTTC.

CDR3 DNA sequence: TGCGCCAGCAGCCCCTCGGGACACCTCTACGAGCAGTACTTC. Protein: CASSPSGHLYEQYF. The chain uses TRBV5-1 and TRBJ2-7, with a tentative D call TRBD1 (6 bases). Germline V gives CDR1 SGHRS, CDR2 YFSETQ. The CDR3 loop spans 14 amino acids. Trimming cost V 4 bases and J 3 bases, with 14 bases left between them.

The chain uses TRBV3-1 (or the pseudogene TRBV3-2) and TRBJ1-6, with 10 nucleotides matching TRBD1. The CDR3 contains 15 residues. Germline CDR1 reads LGHDT; CDR2 reads YNNKEL (reference sequence). The junction had 4 bases not matched to a gene; V was cut back by 4 bases and J by 7 bases. CDR3 DNA sequence: TGTGCCAGCAGCCCACGACAGGGGGCCAATTCACCCCTCCACTTT. This gives the protein CASSPRQGANSPLHF.

The V call is TRBV25-1, the J call TRBJ2-7; D is unresolved. Germline V gives CDR1 MGHDK, CDR2 SYGVNS. The germline V and J ends were trimmed by 2 bases and 1 base, with 12 bases remaining between them. CDR3 size: 15 residues. CDR3 bases: TGTGCCAGCAGTGAACCCGGGTCCAGATCCTACGAGCAGTACTTC. This encodes CASSEPGSRSYEQYF.

The J gene is TRBJ2-5, the V gene TRBV28; 7 bases map to TRBD2. Germline V gives CDR1 MDHEN, CDR2 SYDVKM. This CDR3 has 16 amino acids. The V and J ends lost 5 bases and 4 bases, in that order; junction bases with no gene match: 13. The CDR3 DNA reads TGTGCCAGCAGTACCCCGGGGGAGGGAGAGGGAGAGACCCAGTACTTC. Amino acid sequence: CASSTPGEGEGETQYF.

The CDR3 protein is CASSLQGVTGYTF. The CDR3 DNA sequence: TGTGCCAGCAGCTTACAGGGGGTGACTGGCTACACCTTC. This rearrangement joins TRBV7-9 to TRBJ1-2; TRBD1 matches 7 bases. V trimming: 2 bases; J trimming: 7 bases; junction bases outside the gene matches: 4. Germline V gene data show CDR1 as SEHNR and CDR2 as FQNEAQ (reference sequence). The CDR3 has 13 residues. Full variable domain (outside the CDR3, taken from reference TRBV7-9 and TRBJ1-2): DTGVSQNPRHKITKRGQNVTFRCDPISEHNRLYWYRQTLGQGPEFLTYFQNEAQLEKSRLLSDRFSAERPKGSFSTLEIQRTEQGDSAMYLCASSLQGVTGYTFGSGTRLTVV.

The chain combines TRBV5-1 with TRBJ1-6; TRBD1 is a possible D gene (6 bases). V lost 0 bases and J lost 9, with 10 bases in between. From germline, CDR1 is SGHRS and CDR2 YFSETQ. The CDR3 runs 14 residues. CDR3: CASSLEQGGSPLHF. CDR3 nucleotides: TGCGCCAGCAGCTTGGAACAGGGAGGTTCACCCCTCCACTTT.

This clone was recorded a few times. The V gene is TRBV29-1, the J gene TRBJ2-3, with D possibly TRBD1 on 6 matching bases. The CDR3 runs 15 residues. Trimming took off 4 bases at V and 2 bases at J, with 16 bases between the two ends. Germline loops: CDR1 SQVTM, CDR2 ANQGSEA. The CDR3 spells CSVVQTGVYTDTQYF. The CDR3 DNA reads as TGCAGCGTTGTTCAGACAGGAGTATACACAGATACGCAGTATTTT.

The gene calls are TRBV27 and TRBJ2-2; 8 bases agree with TRBD1. V dropped 2 bases and J dropped 6; count of bases not matched to a gene: 5. This CDR3 contains 15 residues. The germline gives CDR1 MNHEY, CDR2 SMNVEV (reference sequence). The DNA of the CDR3 is TGTGCCAGCAGTTTACAGGGGGCAGAGGCCGGGGAGCTGTTTTTT. It yields the protein CASSLQGAEAGELFF.

This chain links TRBV30 with TRBJ1-5, with 8 bases fitting TRBD1. V dropped 5 bases and J dropped 2; count of bases not matched to a gene: 2. Germline lookup yields CDR1 GTSNPN and CDR2 SVGIG (reference sequence). The CDR3 sequence is 13 residues long. The CDR3 reads CAWAGGGNQPQHF. Here the CDR3 DNA reads TGTGCCTGGGCAGGGGGCGGCAATCAGCCCCAGCATTTT.

CDR3 DNA sequence: TGTGCCAGCAGCAAGGGGACAGGCGTTGGCTATGGCTACACCTTC. Its translation: CASSKGTGVGYGYTF. The gene calls are TRBV7-6 and TRBJ1-2, with 8 bases matching TRBD1. The CDR3 is 15 amino acids. V lost 5 bases to trimming and J lost 4 bases; unmatched junction nucleotides: 9. The V gene's germline CDR1 is SGHVS and CDR2 FNYEAQ.

The V and J genes are TRBV29-1 and TRBJ2-5; D gene unclear. This CDR3 contains 13 residues. Deletions cut 3 bases from V and 5 bases from J, with 13 bases between. In germline, CDR1 is SQVTM, CDR2 ANQGSEA. CDR3 region: CSVEGSKGETQYF. CDR3 coding DNA: TGCAGCGTTGAGGGCAGCAAAGGGGAGACCCAGTACTTC.

This chain joins TRBV18 and TRBJ1-1; D is unclear. Trimming removed 6 bases from V and 1 base from J, with 9 bases in between. This CDR3 is 13 amino acids long. Germline assignment: CDR1 KGHSH and CDR2 LQKENI. For the CDR3, the DNA is TGTGCCAGCTCTATGGCAGGGAACACTGAAGCTTTCTTT. Its protein is CASSMAGNTEAFF.

V gene TRBV19 combines with J gene TRBJ1-4; TRBD1 agrees at 7 bases. J was trimmed by 8 bases and V by 0 bases; bases with no gene match: 6. The CDR3 spans 15 residues. In germline, CDR1 is LNHDA, CDR2 SQIVND (reference sequence). This chain's CDR3 is CASSIEDREDEKLFF. In nucleotides, the CDR3 is TGTGCCAGTAGTATAGAAGACAGGGAAGACGAAAAACTGTTTTTT.

This chain links TRBV11-2 with TRBJ1-4; perhaps TRBD1 as D (5 bases). CDR3 length equals 15 residues. V gave up 2 bases and J gave up 0 bases, with 7 bases separating them. The V gene's germline CDR1 is SGHAT and CDR2 FQNNGV. The CDR3 coding sequence is TGTGCCAGCAGCTTACTGGGGCCAACTAATGAAAAACTGTTTTTT. Its protein product is CASSLLGPTNEKLFF.

The CDR3 reads CASSLTGTTAYNEQFF. The DNA of the CDR3 is TGTGCCAGCAGCTTGACCGGGACAACTGCCTACAATGAGCAGTTCTTC. V is TRBV5-4 and J is TRBJ2-1; the D gene is possibly TRBD1 (6 bases). There are 16 residues in the CDR3. Per germline, CDR1 SGHNT and CDR2 YYREEE (reference sequence). Deletions cut 1 base from V and 2 bases from J, with 13 bases between. Full variable domain (missing parts from reference TRBV5-4 and TRBJ2-1): ETGVTQSPTHLIKTRGQQVTLRCSSQSGHNTVSWYQQALGQGPQFIFQYYREEENGRGNFPPRFSGLQFPNYSSELNVNALELDDSALYLCASSLTGTTAYNEQFFGPGTRLTVL.

This rearrangement joins TRBV24-1 to TRBJ2-3, with 11 bases fitting TRBD1. CDR3 length: 13 amino acids. The V gene end was trimmed by 9 bases and the J gene end by 4 bases; junction bases not matched to a gene: 2. Germline assignment: CDR1 KGHDR and CDR2 SFDVKD. CDR3 DNA sequence: TGTGCCACCCAGGGACAGGGGGCAGATACGCAGTATTTT. Protein product: CATQGQGADTQYF.

V is TRBV5-1 and J is TRBJ2-2; D may be TRBD1 or TRBD2 (5 bases each). Trimming pared 3 bases from V and 0 bases from J, leaving 12 bases between. The CDR3 has 16 amino acids. From germline, CDR1 is SGHRS and CDR2 YFSETQ. The CDR3 loop is CASSSMGTSNTGELFF. The CDR3 region has the DNA TGCGCCAGCAGCTCGATGGGGACGTCGAACACCGGGGAGCTGTTTTTT.

This chain uses TRBV7-9 with TRBJ2-4; perhaps TRBD2 as D (6 bases). Germline V gene data show CDR1 as SEHNR and CDR2 as FQNEAQ (reference sequence). CDR3 size: 16 residues. Trimming shortened V by 5 bases and J by 0 bases, and 14 bases separated the two germline ends. The CDR3 spells CASSLRPGEAKNIQYF. DNA for the CDR3: TGTGCCAGCAGCCTCAGGCCGGGAGAAGCCAAAAACATTCAGTACTTC.

The chain joins TRBV7-9 to TRBJ1-2; a weak D match, TRBD1 (6 bases). Trimming stripped 5 bases from V and 5 bases from J, with 15 bases between. Germline loops: CDR1 SEHNR, CDR2 FQNEAQ (reference sequence). The CDR3 is 14 residues long. The CDR3 region is CASSIQGFGYGYTF. The CDR3 nucleotides are TGTGCCAGCAGCATACAGGGTTTCGGTTATGGCTACACCTTC.

The chain links TRBV28 to TRBJ1-6; unclear D gene. Germline values: CDR1 MDHEN, CDR2 SYDVKM. This CDR3 comprises 13 residues. The V and J ends lost 7 bases and 9 bases respectively, with 13 bases between them. The CDR3: CASNEAGSSPLHF. The DNA for the CDR3 is TGTGCCAGCAATGAGGCGGGGAGTTCACCCCTCCACTTT. Using reference TRBV28 and TRBJ1-6 for the parts outside the CDR3, the full variable domain is DVKVTQSSRYLVKRTGEKVFLECVQDMDHENMFWYRQDPGLGLRLIYFSYDVKMKEKGDIPEGYSVSREKKERFSLILESASTNQTSMYLCASNEAGSSPLHFGNGTRLTVT.

The chain employs TRBV10-3 and TRBJ1-2, with 7 bases fitting TRBD1. Per germline, CDR1 ENHRY and CDR2 SYGVKD. CDR3 length equals 14 residues. The V and J ends lost 4 bases and 8 bases, in that order; junction bases with no gene match: 10. CDR3 protein: CAISVTGQAVGYTF. The CDR3 DNA reads TGTGCCATCAGTGTAACTGGACAGGCGGTAGGCTACACCTTC.

The genes are TRBV24-1 and TRBJ2-2, with a tentative D call TRBD2 (6 bases). This CDR3 comprises 15 residues. Trimming removed 4 bases at V and 5 bases at J, with 13 bases between. Germline V gives CDR1 KGHDR, CDR2 SFDVKD. DNA of the CDR3: TGTGCCACCAGTGAAGCCCCTGGAGGGACCGGGGAGCTGTTTTTT. Protein: CATSEAPGGTGELFF.

This clone was counted only a few times. The V and J genes are TRBV7-9 and TRBJ2-1, with D uncertain. V lost 8 bases, J lost 4 bases, and 12 bases lay in between. Germline CDR1 and CDR2: SEHNR and FQNEAQ (reference sequence). This CDR3 has 13 amino acids. The CDR3 loop is CASRPEFYNEQFF. CDR3 in DNA: TGTGCCAGCCGGCCCGAATTTTACAATGAGCAGTTCTTC.

The J gene is TRBJ2-2, the V gene TRBV3-1 (or the pseudogene TRBV3-2); tentative D call: TRBD2 (6 bases). Trimming pared 1 base from V and 4 bases from J, leaving 16 bases between. Germline assignment: CDR1 LGHDT and CDR2 YNNKEL (reference sequence). CDR3 size: 17 residues. The CDR3 reads CASSQARLASSTGELFF. CDR3 sequence (DNA): TGTGCCAGCAGCCAAGCCCGCCTAGCGTCGAGCACCGGGGAGCTGTTTTTT.

The chain has TRBV19 and TRBJ2-5; 8 bases are a match to TRBD2. The V segment lost 4 bases and the J segment 2 bases; nucleotides outside the gene matches: 9. Germline CDR1 LNHDA, CDR2 SQIVND (reference sequence). CDR3 length: 16 amino acids. CDR3 sequence: CASSRVAGPIQETQYF. The CDR3 DNA reads TGTGCCAGTAGTAGAGTAGCGGGACCTATACAAGAGACCCAGTACTTC.

The genes are TRBV30 and TRBJ2-3; D gene unclear. The CDR3 is 12 amino acids. Germline loops: CDR1 GTSNPN, CDR2 SVGIG (reference sequence). With 8 bases removed from V and 0 bases from J, the gap between germline ends came to 9 bases. The CDR3 DNA is TGTGCCCTGAGGCTGAGCACAGATACGCAGTATTTT. Translating gives CALRLSTDTQYF.

This clone was found once. The chain recombines TRBV12-3 or TRBV12-4 with TRBJ1-1; D is undetermined. V lost 1 base and J 3 bases, leaving 3 bases between the germline ends. This CDR3 contains 12 residues. This chain's CDR3 is CASSLGYTEAFF. The CDR3 nucleotides read TGTGCCAGCAGTTTAGGGTACACTGAAGCTTTCTTT.

V and J are TRBV7-3 and TRBJ2-5, with unresolved D. Germline assignment: CDR1 SGHTA and CDR2 FQGTGA. CDR3 length equals 13 residues. Trimming took off 1 base at V and 5 bases at J, with 8 bases between the two ends. The CDR3 DNA is TGTGCCAGCAGCTTAAACGTCCGGGAGACCCAGTACTTC. Protein sequence: CASSLNVRETQYF.

The chain joins TRBV7-2 to TRBJ1-2, with 12 positions matching TRBD1. Germline CDR1 and CDR2: SGHTA and FQGNSA. This CDR3 is 14 amino acids long. Trimming took 5 bases from V and 8 from J; bases not matched to a gene: 6. CDR3 nucleotide sequence: TGTGCCAGCAGCCCGGGACAGGGGGCGAGGGGCTACACCTTC. Translation gives CASSPGQGARGYTF.

DNA of the CDR3: TGTGCCAGCAGCGTGACTGATTCCCGAGGCACGCAGTATTTT. Its translation is CASSVTDSRGTQYF. The rearrangement links TRBV9 to TRBJ2-3; no clear D gene. This CDR3 region has 14 residues. In germline, CDR1 is SGDLS, CDR2 YYNGEE. Trimming took off 2 bases at V and 9 bases at J, with 16 bases between the two ends.